This T cell receptor beta chain is from a study of T cells in localized non-small cell lung cancer. General study points: Heterogeneity is still possible, as just one tumor region was sequenced. A denser population of T cells in blood accompanied longer overall survival. Measurement of T cell clonality placed uninvolved adjacent lung highest, above the level in tumor. Within adjacent lung there appeared a median around 57 of the top 100 tumor clones.

Repertoires were generated with immunoSEQ multiplex PCR, while TCRdb's copy carries only in-frame clones and drops some. The sample comprises about 2,500 clones, more than 30% of which are singletons, and 4% to 5% rests with the top ten. This CDR3 region has 14 residues. With respect to this clone: What it binds is not known.

The gene calls are TRBV1 and TRBJ2-7; TRBD2 is taken as the D call from the table, unchecked against the DNA. TRBV1 is annotated as a pseudogene. Sequenced material: lymph node tissue, taken before any cancer treatment. This receptor was obtained from a male donor at least 60 years old with stage II squamous cell lung carcinoma. CDR3 protein: CASSLPGGNYEQYF. The CDR3 region has the DNA TGCGCCAGCAGCCTCCCCGGCGGGAACTACGAGCAGTACTTC.